The 28 T cell receptor beta chains reported below all come from one sample, sequenced in a study of blood T cell repertoires in COVID-19. The protocol was immunoSEQ multiplex PCR, while the TCRdb copy is restricted to in-frame clones and leaves out a portion. Of some 220,000 clones listed, 65% to 90% were seen once; the top ten hold more than 2%. Input material: peripheral blood. Source of these receptors: a woman in her sixties or seventies with COVID-19, enrolled during active disease.

The chain joins TRBV19 to TRBJ1-1, with TRBD1 matching 9 bases. The CDR3 length is 14 residues. The germline V gene has CDR1 LNHDA and CDR2 SQIVND (reference sequence). The V and J ends lost 4 bases and 6 bases, in that order; junction bases with no gene match: 6. The CDR3 reads CASSRQGEFAEAFF. CDR3 nucleotide sequence: TGTGCCAGTAGTAGACAGGGGGAGTTCGCTGAAGCTTTCTTT.

V and J are TRBV5-3 and TRBJ1-3; the match to TRBD1 covers 10 bases. TRBV5-3 is annotated as an ORF whose role is uncertain. V was pared by 4 bases and J by 8 bases, with 24 bases of the junction left unmatched. CDR3 size: 20 residues. DNA for the CDR3: TGTGCCAGAAGCCCCCGAAGGTGGGTTAATGGGACAGGGGTCGGGGACACCATATATTTT. Residues: CARSPRRWVNGTGVGDTIYF.

The chain links TRBV18 to TRBJ2-5; D ambiguous. CDR1 KGHSH and CDR2 LQKENI come from the germline V gene. The CDR3 totals 13 residues. The V gene lost 2 bases and the J gene lost 4 bases, with 8 bases spanning the gap. The CDR3 sequence: CASSPSLRETQYF. The CDR3 DNA sequence: TGTGCCAGCTCACCATCATTGCGAGAGACCCAGTACTTC.

The chain uses TRBV9 and TRBJ2-5; D is possibly TRBD1 (6 bases). The CDR3 spans 15 residues. CDR1 SGDLS and CDR2 YYNGEE come from the germline V gene. V was trimmed by 0 bases and J by 5 bases, leaving 14 bases between them. The CDR3 loop reads CASSVVGARVETQYF. In DNA, the CDR3 is TGTGCCAGCAGCGTAGTGGGGGCCCGGGTGGAGACCCAGTACTTC.

V usage is TRBV5-1 and J usage is TRBJ2-7; a possible D gene is TRBD1 (6 bases). Germline V gives CDR1 SGHRS, CDR2 YFSETQ. V lost 4 bases, J lost 5 bases, and 16 bases lay in between. This CDR3 comprises 14 residues. The CDR3 DNA reads as TGCGCCAGCAGCCCCACAGGGACGGGAAACGAGCAGTACTTC. Its translation is CASSPTGTGNEQYF.

This chain links TRBV29-1 with TRBJ1-2, with D tentatively TRBD1 (5 bases). Germline CDR1 is SQVTM and CDR2 is ANQGSEA. This CDR3 is 14 amino acids long. V was pared by 4 bases and J by 4 bases, with 16 bases between. The CDR3 bases are TGCAGCGTTGTAGGTCGTTCAGGGATCTATGGCTACACCTTC. The encoded protein is CSVVGRSGIYGYTF.

To note about this clone: The conserved phenylalanine or tryptophan normally closing the CDR3 is absent here, so this likely arose from a read error. The DNA is left out, because the CDR3 cannot be placed on it with certainty; the CDR3 is given as TCRdb lists it. The chain joins TRBV10-3 to TRBJ2-7; the listed D gene, TRBD1, was not tested against the DNA. CDR1 and CDR2 from the germline V gene are ENHRY and SYGVKD. The CDR3 is 13 amino acids in total, end residues counted. CDR3 in amino acids: CAISESRQGSTKL.

This chain connects TRBV4-2 to TRBJ2-3, with 8 bases that match TRBD2. Germline assignment: CDR1 LGHNA and CDR2 YNFKEQ. This CDR3 comprises 15 residues. J gave up 5 bases and V 1 base, and 5 bases lay outside the gene matches. CDR3 nucleotide sequence: TGTGCCAGCAGCCAAGCGGGGGGGCAGGTAGATACGCAGTATTTT. It codes for CASSQAGGQVDTQYF.

J is TRBJ2-1 and V is TRBV24-1; D not certain. Germline CDR1 KGHDR, CDR2 SFDVKD. Trimming pared 2 bases from V and 0 bases from J, leaving 10 bases between. CDR3 length: 16 residues. The CDR3 protein is CATSDSWPNSYNEQFF. CDR3 coding DNA: TGTGCCACCAGTGATTCCTGGCCAAACTCCTACAATGAGCAGTTCTTC.

Only a few counts were recorded for this clone. The J gene is TRBJ2-1, the V gene TRBV6-1; TRBD2 might be the D (6 bases). Germline CDR1 and CDR2: MNHNS and SASEGT. The CDR3 consists of 16 residues. V lost 2 bases to trimming and J lost 2 bases, with 13 bases between them. The CDR3 sequence is CASSEQTGGTYNEQFF. In DNA, the CDR3 is TGTGCCAGCAGTGAACAGACCGGGGGAACCTACAATGAGCAGTTCTTC.

This clone was found a few times. V and J are TRBV29-1 and TRBJ2-1; TRBD2 aligns across 9 bases. The CDR3 contains 18 residues. V lost 7 bases and J lost 2; bases outside the gene matches: 18. Germline-derived CDR1 and CDR2 are SQVTM and ANQGSEA. CDR3 protein: CSALPGLAQPGAYNEQFF. The CDR3 DNA is TGCAGCGCCCTACCGGGACTAGCTCAACCAGGGGCCTACAATGAGCAGTTCTTC.

CDR3 amino acids: CASTTGTYGYTF. The CDR3 DNA reads as TGTGCCAGTACAACCGGTACCTATGGCTACACCTTC. V usage is TRBV19 and J usage is TRBJ1-2; D remains ambiguous. Per the germline V gene, CDR1 is LNHDA and CDR2 is SQIVND (reference sequence). V gave up 7 bases and J gave up 4 bases, with 10 bases separating them. The CDR3 runs 12 residues.

This clone showed up just a few times. The chain joins TRBV7-2 to TRBJ1-5; D might be TRBD1 (6 bases). Trimming stripped 0 bases from V and 5 bases from J, with 8 bases between. This CDR3 is built from 14 residues. Germline CDR1 is SGHTA and CDR2 is FQGNSA. CDR3 sequence reads: CASSLANRDQPQHF. CDR3 coding DNA: TGTGCCAGCAGCTTAGCGAACAGGGATCAGCCCCAGCATTTT.

To note about this clone: Additional DNA sequences in this sample encode the identical CDR3. This chain connects TRBV19 to TRBJ2-1; TRBD2 is a possible D gene (6 bases). Between the trimmed V and J ends, which lost 3 bases and 0 bases, there was a span of 9 bases. Germline-derived CDR1 and CDR2 are LNHDA and SQIVND (reference sequence). The CDR3 consists of 15 residues. The CDR3 DNA reads as TGTGCCAGTAGTATTAGCGGCAGCTCCTACAATGAGCAGTTCTTC. Its translation: CASSISGSSYNEQFF.

The chain recombines TRBV5-6 with TRBJ2-6; possibly TRBD2 for D (5 bases). Between the trimmed V and J ends, which lost 2 bases and 3 bases, there was a span of 9 bases. CDR1 SGHDT and CDR2 YYEEEE come from the germline V gene. The CDR3 extends over 15 amino acids. CDR3 in amino acids: CASSFRGSGANVLTF. The CDR3 DNA reads TGTGCCAGCAGCTTTCGGGGAAGTGGGGCCAACGTCCTGACTTTC.

The chain employs TRBV4-2 and TRBJ2-7; 14 bases match TRBD2. CDR3 size: 20 residues. Unmatched junction bases numbered 19, after V lost 4 bases and J lost 5 bases. Germline V gene lookup returns CDR1 LGHNA and CDR2 YNFKEQ. CDR3 DNA sequence: TGTGCCAGCAGCCGAATGCGAACCGGGACTAGCGGGAGTTTACCCCACGAGCAGTACTTC. Protein product: CASSRMRTGTSGSLPHEQYF.

The J gene is TRBJ2-6, the V gene TRBV19; tentative D call: TRBD1 (5 bases). Germline assignment: CDR1 LNHDA and CDR2 SQIVND (reference sequence). The CDR3 consists of 19 residues. The V and J ends lost 1 base and 5 bases respectively, with 21 bases between them. CDR3 sequence: CASSIVYSREKGRANVLTF. For the CDR3, the DNA is TGTGCCAGTAGTATAGTTTATAGCAGGGAAAAAGGGAGGGCCAACGTCCTGACTTTC.

This sequence joins TRBV4-2 and TRBJ2-2, with 9 bases fitting TRBD2. The V segment lost 1 base and the J segment 0 bases; nucleotides outside the gene matches: 6. Germline V lookup: CDR1 LGHNA, CDR2 YNFKEQ. The CDR3 loop spans 18 amino acids. CDR3: CASSQGLERGANTGELFF. The DNA for the CDR3 is TGTGCCAGCAGCCAAGGACTAGAGCGGGGGGCGAACACCGGGGAGCTGTTTTTT.

As DNA, the CDR3 is TGTGCCAGTAGTAGGGCCCTTTCCTACGAGCAGTACTTC. It translates to CASSRALSYEQYF. The rearrangement uses TRBV19 and TRBJ2-7, with D unclear. Trimming shortened V by 4 bases and J by 1 base, and 8 bases separated the two germline ends. CDR3 length: 13 amino acids. Germline CDR1 LNHDA, CDR2 SQIVND (reference sequence).

DNA of the CDR3: TGTGCCAGCAGTCAGGGGAATTGGGTATACGAGCAGTACTTC. Translation: CASSQGNWVYEQYF. V is TRBV6-6 and J is TRBJ2-7; a possible D gene is TRBD1 (6 bases). The CDR3 sequence is 14 residues long. Trimming removed 5 bases from V and 4 bases from J, with 15 bases in between. Germline CDR1 MNHNY, CDR2 SVGAGI (reference sequence).

About this clone: Other DNA sequences of this sample code for an identical CDR3. The chain employs TRBV2 and TRBJ1-2; TRBD1 matches 7 bases. The CDR3 contains 12 residues. V was clipped by 3 bases and J by 5 bases; unmatched bases: 0. CDR1 SNHLY and CDR2 FYNNEI come from the germline V gene. CDR3 in amino acids: CASSDRGYGYTF. In DNA, the CDR3 is TGTGCCAGCAGTGACAGGGGGTATGGCTACACCTTC.

The V and J genes are TRBV6-5 and TRBJ2-3; TRBD1 might be the D (6 bases). The germline V gene encodes CDR1 MNHEY and CDR2 SVGAGI. The V end was cut by 6 bases, the J end by 2 bases, with 15 bases between. This CDR3 spans 15 amino acids. The CDR3 nucleotides are TGTGCCAGCAGCACCCCAGGGGCTCCCACAGATACGCAGTATTTT. It codes for CASSTPGAPTDTQYF.

The gene calls are TRBV28 and TRBJ1-2, with TRBD1 matching 10 bases. Germline-derived CDR1 and CDR2 are MDHEN and SYDVKM. The CDR3 length is 12 residues. J was trimmed by 6 bases and V by 8 bases; bases with no gene match: 3. DNA of the CDR3: TGTGCCAGCGCGGGGACAGGGGATGGCTACACCTTC. Residues: CASAGTGDGYTF.

DNA of the CDR3: TGTGCCACCAGTGAAGTGGGGACAGGGACTTACAATGAGCAGTTCTTC. Translation: CATSEVGTGTYNEQFF. J is TRBJ2-1 and V is TRBV24-1, with 9 positions matching TRBD1. Germline V gene lookup returns CDR1 KGHDR and CDR2 SFDVKD. The junction had 7 bases not matched to a gene; V was cut back by 4 bases and J by 4 bases. The CDR3 loop spans 16 amino acids.

This clone appeared a single time. The rearrangement links TRBV7-9 to TRBJ1-2; D may be TRBD1 (6 bases). Germline V CDR1 and CDR2: SEHNR, FQNEAQ (reference sequence). With 2 bases removed from V and 5 bases from J, the gap between germline ends came to 12 bases. This CDR3 is built from 14 residues. The CDR3 protein is CASSLYREGYGYTF. Here the CDR3 DNA reads TGTGCCAGCAGCTTATACAGGGAGGGGTATGGCTACACCTTC.

J is TRBJ2-3 and V is TRBV12-3 or TRBV12-4; unclear D gene. The CDR3 contains 12 residues. The V and J ends lost 6 bases and 11 bases respectively, with 15 bases between them. The CDR3 is CASSSGWIRQYF. As DNA, the CDR3 is TGTGCCAGCAGCTCAGGCTGGATAAGGCAGTATTTT.

The V and J genes are TRBV7-2 and TRBJ2-1; 7 bases align to TRBD2. V trimming: 5 bases; J trimming: 4 bases; junction bases outside the gene matches: 8. There are 15 residues in the CDR3. From germline, CDR1 is SGHTA and CDR2 FQGNSA. The CDR3 DNA is TGTGCCAGCAGCCGCGGCCTAGCGGATTACAATGAGCAGTTCTTC. Residues: CASSRGLADYNEQFF.

The CDR3 spells CASSRITPGQGSPYGYTF. CDR3 DNA sequence: TGCGCCAGCAGCAGAATAACACCGGGACAGGGGAGCCCCTATGGCTACACCTTC. The genes are TRBV5-1 and TRBJ1-2, with 10 bases matching TRBD1. The trim removed 4 bases at V and 4 bases at J, leaving 16 bases unmatched. From germline, CDR1 is SGHRS and CDR2 YFSETQ. The CDR3 spans 18 residues.